A single sample gave rise to the 32 T cell receptor beta chains below, sequenced in a study of PD-1 blockade in classical Hodgkin lymphoma. Assay: immunoSEQ multiplex PCR; the TCRdb copy retains only in-frame clones and omits some. This table has more than 10,000 clones, approximately 81% appearing once. Autologous stem cell transplantation was followed by relapse in every patient, and brentuximab vedotin exposure varied. The sample in question was peripheral blood mononuclear cells (PBMCs), obtained at baseline. These receptors were taken from a human donor with classical Hodgkin lymphoma.

The chain links TRBV7-6 to TRBJ2-7; D not certain. This CDR3 has 14 residues. CDR1 and CDR2 (germline): SGHVS, FNYEAQ. Trimming removed 3 bases at V and 0 bases at J, with 9 bases between. The CDR3 loop reads CASSFAVSSYEQYF. CDR3 DNA: TGTGCCAGCAGCTTCGCCGTTAGCTCCTACGAGCAGTACTTC. The full variable domain, in which reference TRBV7-6 and TRBJ2-7 provide the parts outside the CDR3, is GAGVSQSPRYKVTKRGQDVALRCDPISGHVSLYWYRQALGQGPEFLTYFNYEAQQDKSGLPNDRFSAERPEGSISTLTIQRTEQRDSAMYRCASSFAVSSYEQYFGPGTRLTVT.

This rearrangement joins TRBV4-3 to TRBJ2-2, with TRBD1 as a possible D gene (5 bases). The germline CDR1 and CDR2 sequences are LGHNA and YSLEER. V dropped 0 bases and J dropped 1 base, with 12 bases sitting between them. There are 17 residues in the CDR3. The CDR3 loop reads CASSQDGAERNTGELFF. The CDR3 DNA follows: TGCGCCAGCAGCCAAGATGGGGCGGAAAGGAACACCGGGGAGCTGTTTTTT.

The genes are TRBV30 and TRBJ2-3; TRBD2 agrees at 7 bases. This CDR3 contains 16 residues. CDR1 is GTSNPN and CDR2 is SVGIG in the germline V gene (reference sequence). CDR3 region: CALSPLGGVSTDTQYF. CDR3 nucleotide sequence: TGTGCGCTTTCCCCCTTGGGGGGGGTTAGCACAGATACGCAGTATTTT.

In its sample, this clone was seen a few times. The chain carries TRBV7-2 and TRBJ1-5; D is uncertain. Trimming pared 5 bases from V and 6 bases from J, leaving 11 bases between. The CDR3 consists of 13 residues. CDR1 and CDR2 from the germline V gene are SGHTA and FQGNSA. The CDR3 sequence: CASSRMVAQPQHF. The CDR3 DNA is TGTGCCAGCAGCCGTATGGTTGCTCAGCCCCAGCATTTT.

On this clone: Since a far larger clone is one base different, this is likely a read error. The CDR3 spells CASSLEGSDEQFF. The CDR3 DNA is TGTGCCAGCAGCTTAGAGGGTAGCGATGAGCAGTTCTTC. The chain combines TRBV7-9 with TRBJ2-1; TRBD2 is a possible D gene (5 bases). V was trimmed by 1 base and J by 8 bases, leaving 9 bases between them. Germline lookup yields CDR1 SEHNR and CDR2 FQNEAQ (reference sequence). CDR3 size: 13 residues.

The chain uses TRBV7-2 and TRBJ2-7; 11 positions match TRBD1. The CDR3 runs to 17 residues. J was trimmed by 6 bases and V by 5 bases; bases with no gene match: 15. The germline V gene has CDR1 SGHTA and CDR2 FQGNSA. The CDR3 DNA sequence: TGTGCCAGCAGCGCCGAATCCCCGGACAGGGGGCCGGGCGAGCAGTACTTC. This translates into CASSAESPDRGPGEQYF.

V is TRBV7-9 and J is TRBJ1-1; D is possibly TRBD1 (6 bases). Germline lookup yields CDR1 SEHNR and CDR2 FQNEAQ (reference sequence). This CDR3 is 14 amino acids long. The ends were cut back, 4 bases at V and 1 base at J, with 10 bases in the middle. The CDR3 is CASSYAGANTEAFF. The CDR3 DNA reads TGTGCCAGCAGCTACGCGGGGGCGAACACTGAAGCTTTCTTT. The variable domain in full, with the rest retrieved from reference TRBV7-9 and TRBJ1-1, is DTGVSQNPRHKITKRGQNVTFRCDPISEHNRLYWYRQTLGQGPEFLTYFQNEAQLEKSRLLSDRFSAERPKGSFSTLEIQRTEQGDSAMYLCASSYAGANTEAFFGQGTRLTVV.

The rearrangement joins TRBV19 to TRBJ2-3, with D hard to call. V was pared by 3 bases and J by 2 bases, with 12 bases between. Germline lookup yields CDR1 LNHDA and CDR2 SQIVND (reference sequence). CDR3 length: 15 residues. CDR3 protein: CASSMVGGPTDTQYF. CDR3 coding DNA: TGTGCCAGTAGTATGGTAGGCGGCCCCACAGATACGCAGTATTTT.

The rearrangement links TRBV7-9 to TRBJ2-1, with TRBD2 matching over 8 bases. This CDR3 is 13 amino acids long. V was clipped by 5 bases and J by 8 bases; unmatched bases: 5. Looked up from germline, CDR1 is SEHNR and CDR2 is FQNEAQ (reference sequence). The DNA for the CDR3 is TGTGCCAGCAGCCAAATAGCGGGACATGAGCAGTTCTTC. Protein product: CASSQIAGHEQFF.

The chain couples TRBV6-1 to TRBJ1-2; D unresolved. The CDR3 runs to 10 residues. The V and J ends lost 8 bases and 7 bases respectively, with 8 bases between them. Looked up from germline, CDR1 is MNHNS and CDR2 is SASEGT. The CDR3 loop reads CASALGGYTF. The CDR3 region has the DNA TGTGCCAGCGCCTTGGGTGGCTACACCTTC.

The chain recombines TRBV28 with TRBJ1-6, with TRBD1 identical over 7 bases. The V gene's germline CDR1 is MDHEN and CDR2 SYDVKM. The J segment lost 5 bases and the V segment lost 5 bases, leaving 6 bases of the junction unmatched. This CDR3 is built from 15 residues. CDR3 loop: CASSDGTADNSPLHF. The CDR3 bases are TGTGCCAGCAGTGACGGGACAGCTGATAATTCACCCCTCCACTTT.

The chain has TRBV5-8 and TRBJ2-5; D not resolved. CDR3 length: 12 amino acids. The V gene's germline CDR1 is SGHTS and CDR2 YDEGEE. V was shortened by 0 bases and J by 4 bases, with 4 bases between the two germline ends. The CDR3 DNA follows: TGTGCCAGCAGCTTGGGAAGAGAGACCCAGTACTTC. Translation gives CASSLGRETQYF.

The chain uses TRBV6-1 and TRBJ2-7; the D gene is possibly TRBD1 (5 bases). The ends were cut back, 2 bases at V and 3 bases at J, with 17 bases in the middle. The germline V gene encodes CDR1 MNHNS and CDR2 SASEGT. This CDR3 contains 16 residues. The CDR3: CASSELGLRLNYEQYF. For the CDR3, the DNA is TGTGCCAGCAGTGAACTGGGGCTTAGACTTAACTACGAGCAGTACTTC.

This clone was observed a few times. The CDR3 is CASSEAGGTHQPQHF. CDR3 DNA sequence: TGTGCCAGCAGTGAAGCAGGGGGTACCCATCAGCCCCAGCATTTT. The chain employs TRBV6-1 and TRBJ1-5; D is perhaps TRBD1 (6 bases). The CDR3 extends over 15 amino acids. CDR1 is MNHNS and CDR2 is SASEGT in the germline V gene. With 0 bases removed from V and 5 bases from J, the gap between germline ends came to 11 bases.

CDR3 DNA: TGTGCCAGCTCACCCTTCAGGGACAATGAGCAGTTCTTC. Residues: CASSPFRDNEQFF. This sequence joins TRBV18 and TRBJ2-1, with a weak D call TRBD1 (5 bases). V lost 3 bases, J lost 5 bases, and 8 bases lay in between. CDR3 length equals 13 residues. Germline-derived CDR1 and CDR2 are KGHSH and LQKENI.

This clone was counted between two and nine times. The V and J genes are TRBV5-1 and TRBJ2-7, with D perhaps TRBD2 (6 bases). Trimming took off 0 bases at V and 2 bases at J, with 9 bases between the two ends. The CDR3 length is 14 residues. CDR1 SGHRS and CDR2 YFSETQ come from the germline V gene. DNA for the CDR3: TGCGCCAGCAGCTTGGTAGGCGGGACCTACGAGCAGTACTTC. It yields the protein CASSLVGGTYEQYF.

This clone occurred once. The chain combines TRBV5-6 with TRBJ1-4; tentatively, D is TRBD1 (5 bases). Trimming stripped 4 bases from V and 0 bases from J, with 16 bases between. The CDR3 totals 17 residues. Germline CDR1 SGHDT, CDR2 YYEEEE. The CDR3 loop is CASSPLLGAATNEKLFF. The CDR3 bases are TGTGCCAGCAGCCCCCTCTTAGGGGCAGCAACTAATGAAAAACTGTTTTTT.

The chain employs TRBV7-9 and TRBJ1-2, with D hard to call. Per germline, CDR1 SEHNR and CDR2 FQNEAQ (reference sequence). The CDR3 covers 14 residues. V dropped 1 base and J dropped 2 bases, with 8 bases sitting between them. The CDR3 is CASSLGLGNYGYTF. The CDR3 DNA follows: TGTGCCAGCAGCTTAGGTCTGGGAAACTATGGCTACACCTTC.

The chain carries TRBV7-6 and TRBJ1-2; D remains unclear. The V gene's germline CDR1 is SGHVS and CDR2 FNYEAQ. The ends were cut back, 5 bases at V and 2 bases at J, with 15 bases in the middle. This CDR3 contains 15 residues. CDR3 bases: TGTGCCAGCAGCCCCCGTGGCAGAAAGAACTATGGCTACACCTTC. Protein sequence: CASSPRGRKNYGYTF.

The chain uses TRBV29-1 and TRBJ2-6; the D is unclear. The germline CDR1 and CDR2 sequences are SQVTM and ANQGSEA. The ends were cut back, 6 bases at V and 0 bases at J, with 12 bases in the middle. This CDR3 region has 15 residues. CDR3 DNA sequence: TGCAGCGTCCAGGCAGCCAACTCTGGGGCCAACGTCCTGACTTTC. As protein: CSVQAANSGANVLTF. The full variable domain, rest sourced from reference TRBV29-1 and TRBJ2-6, is SAVISQKPSRDICQRGTSLTIQCQVDSQVTMMFWYRQQPGQSLTLIATANQGSEATYESGFVIDKFPISRPNLTFSTLTVSNMSPEDSSIYLCSVQAANSGANVLTFGAGSRLTVL.

V gene TRBV9 combines with J gene TRBJ1-2; no clear D. V was cut by 0 bases and J by 8 bases, with 14 bases left in between. This CDR3 region has 14 residues. Germline V gene lookup returns CDR1 SGDLS and CDR2 YYNGEE. The CDR3 sequence: CASSVAWGGGGYTF. The CDR3 DNA sequence: TGTGCCAGCAGCGTAGCGTGGGGAGGAGGCGGCTACACCTTC.

This chain joins TRBV19 and TRBJ2-7, with a weak D call TRBD1 (6 bases). Germline V gene lookup returns CDR1 LNHDA and CDR2 SQIVND (reference sequence). V was shortened by 5 bases and J by 6 bases, with 11 bases between the two germline ends. The CDR3 loop spans 12 amino acids. DNA of the CDR3: TGTGCCAGTAGTCCAGGGGAGCGCGAGCAGTACTTC. Translation: CASSPGEREQYF.

This chain connects TRBV4-1 to TRBJ2-7; perhaps TRBD2 as D (6 bases). Trimming pared 0 bases from V and 0 bases from J, leaving 6 bases between. The CDR3 consists of 14 residues. CDR1 and CDR2 (germline): MGHRA, YSYEKL. This CDR3 reads CASSQEDYSYEQYF. In nucleotides, the CDR3 is TGCGCCAGCAGCCAAGAGGACTACTCCTACGAGCAGTACTTC.

The genes are TRBV6-1 and TRBJ1-6; a weak D match, TRBD1 (5 bases). Between the trimmed V and J ends, which lost 8 bases and 2 bases, there was a span of 10 bases. Germline V gene lookup returns CDR1 MNHNS and CDR2 SASEGT. The CDR3 runs to 14 residues. This CDR3 reads CASALGPYNSPLHF. CDR3 nucleotide sequence: TGTGCCAGCGCCTTGGGGCCCTATAATTCACCCCTCCACTTT.

The CDR3 nucleotides are TGTGCCAGCAGTTACGTGTCTGGCTCCACAGATACGCAGTATTTT. Its translation: CASSYVSGSTDTQYF. The V and J genes are TRBV6-6 and TRBJ2-3; D is ambiguous. CDR1 and CDR2 (germline): MNHNY, SVGAGI (reference sequence). Trimming stripped 2 bases from V and 2 bases from J, with 11 bases between. The CDR3 sequence is 15 residues long.

V is TRBV19 and J is TRBJ2-7; 11 positions agree with TRBD2. This CDR3 has 15 amino acids. Losses at the gene ends were 4 bases for V and 3 bases for J; bases not matched to a gene: 5. In germline, CDR1 is LNHDA, CDR2 SQIVND (reference sequence). CDR3 residues: CASSTSSGRIYEQYF. The CDR3 DNA reads as TGTGCCAGTAGTACTTCTAGCGGGAGGATCTACGAGCAGTACTTC.

This clone was counted a single time. This rearrangement joins TRBV11-3 to TRBJ2-7, with D possibly being TRBD1 (6 bases). Germline-derived CDR1 and CDR2 are SGHNT and YENEEA. The CDR3 totals 13 residues. V lost 3 bases and J lost 4, with 10 bases in between. This chain's CDR3 is CASSLQGSYEQYF. The CDR3, as DNA: TGTGCCAGCAGCTTGCAGGGGTCTTACGAGCAGTACTTC.

The genes are TRBV6-1 and TRBJ1-2; 7 positions match TRBD1. This CDR3 region has 15 residues. CDR1 is MNHNS, CDR2 SASEGT, per germline. With 3 bases clipped from V and 4 bases from J, the junction kept 8 bases outside the gene matches. The CDR3 here is CASSEPGTVPYGYTF. The CDR3 DNA sequence: TGTGCCAGCAGTGAGCCTGGGACAGTACCCTATGGCTACACCTTC.

The chain uses TRBV18 and TRBJ1-5; no clear D gene. Germline V lookup: CDR1 KGHSH, CDR2 LQKENI. Trimming stripped 2 bases from V and 7 bases from J, with 9 bases between. This CDR3 region has 13 residues. The CDR3, as DNA: TGTGCCAGCTCACCATGGCGGGAACAGCCCCAGCATTTT. Translation gives CASSPWREQPQHF.

The chain links TRBV30 to TRBJ1-2; D is undetermined. The V end lost 2 bases, the J end lost 8 bases, and 15 bases lay between the germline ends. In germline, CDR1 is GTSNPN, CDR2 SVGIG (reference sequence). The CDR3 is made up of 13 amino acids. CDR3 nucleotides: TGTGCCTGGAGTACGAAACCCCAGAGGGGCTACACCTTC. Translating it yields CAWSTKPQRGYTF. The full variable domain, completed using reference TRBV30 and TRBJ1-2, is SQTIHQWPATLVQPVGSPLSLECTVEGTSNPNLYWYRQAAGRGLQLLFYSVGIGQISSEVPQNLSASRPQDRQFILSSKKLLLSDSGFYLCAWSTKPQRGYTFGSGTRLTVV.

This chain connects TRBV18 to TRBJ2-7; D gene unclear. The germline V and J ends were trimmed by 3 bases and 4 bases, with 10 bases remaining between them. The CDR3 has 13 amino acids. The germline CDR1 and CDR2 sequences are KGHSH and LQKENI. In DNA, the CDR3 is TGTGCCAGCTCACCGCCCGAGGAGTACGAGCAGTACTTC. It codes for CASSPPEEYEQYF. The entire variable domain, with the rest obtained from reference TRBV18 and TRBJ2-7, is as follows: NAGVMQNPRHLVRRRGQEARLRCSPMKGHSHVYWYRQLPEEGLKFMVYLQKENIIDESGMPKERFSAEFPKEGPSILRIQQVVRGDSAAYFCASSPPEEYEQYFGPGTRLTVT.

This chain joins TRBV12-2 and TRBJ2-7; whether TRBD2, the table's D call, matches the DNA was not checked. TRBV12-2 is described as a pseudogene. The CDR3 is 15 amino acids. CDR3 loop: CATLLRRGGRYEQYF. CDR3 DNA sequence: TGTGCAACCCTGCTTAGGAGGGGGGGCCGCTACGAGCAGTACTTC.